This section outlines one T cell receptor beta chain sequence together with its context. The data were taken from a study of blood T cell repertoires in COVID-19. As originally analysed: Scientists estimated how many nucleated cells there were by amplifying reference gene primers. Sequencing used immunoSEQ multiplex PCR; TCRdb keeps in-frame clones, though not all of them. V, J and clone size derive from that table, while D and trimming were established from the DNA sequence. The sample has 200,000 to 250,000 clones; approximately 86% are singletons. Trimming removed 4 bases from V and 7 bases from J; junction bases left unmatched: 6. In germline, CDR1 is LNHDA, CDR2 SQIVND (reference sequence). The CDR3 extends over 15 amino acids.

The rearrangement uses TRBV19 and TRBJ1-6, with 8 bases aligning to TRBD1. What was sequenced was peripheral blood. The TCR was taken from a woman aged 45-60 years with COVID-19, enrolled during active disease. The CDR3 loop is CASSTGQGENSPLHF. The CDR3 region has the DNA TGTGCCAGTAGTACCGGACAGGGTGAGAATTCACCCCTCCACTTT.